This TCR beta chain comes out of a study of T cell responses to AZD1222 COVID-19 vaccine. Produced via immunoSEQ multiplex PCR; TCRdb's table is partial and in-frame only. Among about 140,000 clones listed, more than 90% were seen once. The clonotype comes from an adult in good health. The sequenced sample was peripheral blood, obtained on day 0 of AZD1222 vaccination.

CDR3 sequence reads: CASSPLRLAGVDEQFF. DNA for the CDR3: TGTGCCAGCAGTCCTCTAAGACTAGCGGGAGTGGATGAGCAGTTCTTC. The chain uses TRBV6-4 and TRBJ2-1; TRBD2 aligns across 12 bases. Germline CDR1 reads MRHNA; CDR2 reads SNTAGT. There are 16 residues in the CDR3. J gave up 8 bases and V 5 bases, and 10 bases lay outside the gene matches.